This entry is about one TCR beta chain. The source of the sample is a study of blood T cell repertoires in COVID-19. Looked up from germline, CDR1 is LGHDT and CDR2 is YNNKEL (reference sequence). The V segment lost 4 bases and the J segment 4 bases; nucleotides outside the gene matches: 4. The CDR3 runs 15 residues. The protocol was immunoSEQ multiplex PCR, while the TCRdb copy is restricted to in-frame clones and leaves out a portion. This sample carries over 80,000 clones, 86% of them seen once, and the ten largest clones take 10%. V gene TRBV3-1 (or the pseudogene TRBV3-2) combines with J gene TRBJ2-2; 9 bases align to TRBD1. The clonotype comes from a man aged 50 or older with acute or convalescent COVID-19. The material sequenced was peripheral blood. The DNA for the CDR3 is TGTGCCAGCAGCCGATGGACAGGGGCCACCGGGGAGCTGTTTTTT. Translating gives CASSRWTGATGELFF.